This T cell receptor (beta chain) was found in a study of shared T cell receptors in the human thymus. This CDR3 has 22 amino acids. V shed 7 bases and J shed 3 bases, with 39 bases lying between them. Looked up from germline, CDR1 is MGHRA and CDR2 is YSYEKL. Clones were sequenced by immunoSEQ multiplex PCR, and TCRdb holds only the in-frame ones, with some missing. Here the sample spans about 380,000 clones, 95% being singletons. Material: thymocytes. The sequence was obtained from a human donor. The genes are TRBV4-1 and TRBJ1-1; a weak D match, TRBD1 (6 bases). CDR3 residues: CASTPGGATTGADPKGDTEAFF. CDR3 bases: TGCGCCAGCACTCCTGGGGGGGCTACCACAGGCGCCGACCCTAAGGGGGACACTGAAGCTTTCTTT.